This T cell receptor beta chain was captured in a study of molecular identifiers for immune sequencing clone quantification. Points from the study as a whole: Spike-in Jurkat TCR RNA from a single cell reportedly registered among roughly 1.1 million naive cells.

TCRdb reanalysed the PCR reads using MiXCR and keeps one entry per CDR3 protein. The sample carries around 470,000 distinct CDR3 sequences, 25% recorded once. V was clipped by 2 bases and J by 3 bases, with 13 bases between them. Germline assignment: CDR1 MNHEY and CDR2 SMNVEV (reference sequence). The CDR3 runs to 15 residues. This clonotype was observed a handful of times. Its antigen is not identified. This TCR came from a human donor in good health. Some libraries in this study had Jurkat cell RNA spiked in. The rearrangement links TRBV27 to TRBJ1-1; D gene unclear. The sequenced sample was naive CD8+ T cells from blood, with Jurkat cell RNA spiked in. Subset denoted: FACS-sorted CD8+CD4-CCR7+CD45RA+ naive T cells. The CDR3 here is CASSLIAGWDTEAFF. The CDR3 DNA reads TGTGCCAGCAGTTTAATTGCGGGCTGGGACACTGAAGCTTTCTTT.